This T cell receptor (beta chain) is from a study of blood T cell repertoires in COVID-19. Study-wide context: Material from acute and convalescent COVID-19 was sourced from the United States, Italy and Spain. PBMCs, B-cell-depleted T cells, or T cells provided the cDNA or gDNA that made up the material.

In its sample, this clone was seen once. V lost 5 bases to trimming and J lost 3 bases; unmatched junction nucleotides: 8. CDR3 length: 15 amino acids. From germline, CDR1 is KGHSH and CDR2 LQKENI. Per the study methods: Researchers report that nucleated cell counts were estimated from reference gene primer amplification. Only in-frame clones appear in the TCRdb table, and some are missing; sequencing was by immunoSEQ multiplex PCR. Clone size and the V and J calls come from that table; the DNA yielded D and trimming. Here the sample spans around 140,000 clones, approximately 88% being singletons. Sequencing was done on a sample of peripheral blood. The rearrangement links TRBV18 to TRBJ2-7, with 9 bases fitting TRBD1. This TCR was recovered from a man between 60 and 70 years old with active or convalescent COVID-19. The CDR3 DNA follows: TGTGCCAGCTCAGATGACAGGGGGTCGCGCTACGAGCAGTACTTC. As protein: CASSDDRGSRYEQYF.